The rows below give T cell receptor beta chains drawn from one sample of a study of blood T cell repertoires in COVID-19. Measured with immunoSEQ multiplex PCR; TCRdb has only the in-frame clones, and not every one. The sample has over 250,000 clones; 75% to 90% are singletons. Sequences were obtained from peripheral blood. The receptors were sampled from a woman between 50 and 59 years old with COVID-19, enrolled during active disease. The CDR3 runs from the conserved cysteine through the conserved F or W. The order of the fields is V gene, J gene, D gene, clone size, CDR3 protein, CDR3 DNA. The D gene is left open where the match is weak. The size entry is marked missing in some rows and otherwise reads once, few, many or a size class.

TRBV28	TRBJ2-4	TRBD2	-	CASSQIAGADIQYF	TGTGCCAGCAGCCAAATCGCGGGAGCCGATATTCAGTACTTC
TRBV19	TRBJ1-5	-	-	CAGGGQSGGRGQPQHF	TGTGCCGGTGGGGGACAATCGGGAGGGAGAGGGCAGCCCCAGCATTTT
TRBV4-1	TRBJ2-2	-	-	CASSLITVSSNTGELFF	TGCGCCAGCAGCCTAATCACAGTATCCTCGAACACCGGGGAGCTGTTTTTT
TRBV19	TRBJ1-2	-	once	CASRPPGLVGYTF	TGTGCCAGTAGGCCGCCAGGGCTCGTCGGCTACACCTTC
TRBV9	TRBJ1-1	TRBD1	-	CASRARTGENTEAFF	TGTGCCAGCAGAGCTCGGACAGGGGAGAACACTGAAGCTTTCTTT
TRBV2	TRBJ1-1	-	-	CASRRDSTPAGTEAFF	TGTGCCAGCAGAAGGGACTCCACTCCCGCGGGGACTGAAGCTTTCTTT
TRBV18	TRBJ1-4	-	-	CASSPPGTANEKLFF	TGTGCCAGCTCACCACCCGGAACAGCTAATGAAAAACTGTTTTTT
TRBV7-2	TRBJ1-1	-	-	CASSLVVNTEAFF	TGTGCCAGCAGCTTAGTAGTGAACACTGAAGCTTTCTTT
TRBV19	TRBJ2-5	-	few	CASSPRQQQETQYF	TGTGCCAGTAGTCCGCGACAGCAACAAGAGACCCAGTACTTC
TRBV5-5	TRBJ2-2	TRBD2	-	CASSQLAGVDGELFF	TGTGCCAGCAGCCAACTAGCGGGAGTGGACGGGGAGCTGTTTTTT
TRBV6-2/TRBV6-3	TRBJ1-5	-	-	CASSTIIGGGNQPQHF	TGTGCCAGCAGTACAATTATCGGGGGTGGCAATCAGCCCCAGCATTTT
TRBV29-1	TRBJ2-1	-	few	CSVERLGRGQFF	TGCAGCGTTGAAAGGTTGGGCAGGGGGCAGTTCTTC
TRBV30	TRBJ1-6	-	-	CAWSVNLFASPLHF	TGTGCCTGGAGTGTAAACTTATTCGCTTCACCCCTCCACTTT
TRBV13	TRBJ1-2	-	-	CASSLLAGEAGIGYGYTF	TGTGCCAGCAGCTTACTAGCGGGGGAAGCGGGGATTGGCTATGGCTACACCTTC
TRBV5-4	TRBJ1-2	-	few	CASSLQGSNYGYTF	TGTGCCAGCAGCTTGCAGGGGTCCAACTATGGCTACACCTTC
TRBV5-1	TRBJ1-2	TRBD1	once	CASSHEGQLYGYTF	TGCGCCAGCAGCCATGAGGGACAGCTCTATGGCTACACCTTC
TRBV4-3	TRBJ2-7	TRBD2	-	CASSQGTLAGGGVFAQYF	TGCGCCAGCAGCCAAGGGACACTAGCGGGAGGGGGGGTTTTCGCGCAGTACTTC
TRBV27	TRBJ2-7	TRBD2	-	CASSLDIRGSGTYEQYF	TGTGCCAGCAGTTTAGACATCCGGGGTAGCGGGACCTACGAGCAGTACTTC
TRBV19	TRBJ2-1	TRBD2	-	CASSVSGSRVYNEQFF	TGTGCCAGTAGTGTTAGCGGGAGTAGGGTTTACAATGAGCAGTTCTTC
TRBV18	TRBJ1-4	-	-	CASSPEEGVYTDEKLFF	TGTGCCAGCTCACCTGAAGAAGGGGTTTATACGGATGAAAAACTGTTTTTT
TRBV11-2	TRBJ2-7	TRBD1	-	CASSLGTGVYEQYF	TGTGCCAGCAGCTTAGGGACAGGGGTCTACGAGCAGTACTTC
TRBV5-1	TRBJ2-3	-	-	CASSLDGSATDTQYF	TGCGCCAGCAGCTTGGACGGGAGTGCGACAGATACGCAGTATTTT
TRBV6-5	TRBJ2-1	TRBD2	-	CVSGGRVVNEQFF	TGTGTGTCGGGCGGGAGGGTAGTAAATGAGCAGTTCTTC
TRBV6-2/TRBV6-3	TRBJ2-1	TRBD2	-	CASSYGGRNNEQFF	TGTGCCAGCAGTTACGGCGGGAGGAACAATGAGCAGTTCTTC